Following are 10 T cell receptor beta chains from one sample sequenced in a study of blood T cell repertoires in COVID-19. Generated by immunoSEQ multiplex PCR, the TCRdb table keeps only in-frame clones and is missing some. This sample has around 94,000 clones, with more than 85% found just once. Sequenced sample: peripheral blood. The receptors were sampled from a man aged 18 to 29 with acute or convalescent COVID-19.

This chain joins TRBV21-1 and TRBJ1-5; TRBD1 is the table's D call and was not checked against the DNA. TRBV21-1 is termed a pseudogene. The CDR3 extends over 18 amino acids. Here the CDR3 DNA reads TGTGCCAGCAGCAAAGGGGTGAAGCAGGGCTTAAGAAATCAGCCCCAGCATTTT. This gives the protein CASSKGVKQGLRNQPQHF.

This chain uses TRBV7-2 with TRBJ2-3; D gene unclear. The CDR3 consists of 13 residues. The ends were cut back, 2 bases at V and 4 bases at J, with 7 bases in the middle. CDR1 and CDR2 (germline): SGHTA, FQGNSA. CDR3 loop: CASSLNGADTQYF. CDR3 DNA sequence: TGTGCCAGCAGCTTAAATGGAGCAGATACGCAGTATTTT.

This sequence joins TRBV15 and TRBJ2-4; 7 bases match TRBD1. The germline V gene encodes CDR1 LNHNV and CDR2 YYDKDF (reference sequence). There are 14 residues in the CDR3. The J segment lost 2 bases and the V segment lost 6 bases, leaving 4 bases of the junction unmatched. Written as DNA, the CDR3 is TGTGCCACCAGATACAGGGGACCCAAAAACATTCAGTACTTC. Its translation is CATRYRGPKNIQYF.

This sequence joins TRBV6-5 and TRBJ1-6, with a weak D call TRBD1 (5 bases). The V end lost 2 bases, the J end lost 13 bases, and 18 bases lay between the germline ends. CDR1 MNHEY and CDR2 SVGAGI come from the germline V gene. The length of the CDR3 is 15 residues. Here the CDR3 DNA reads TGTGCCAGCAGTTACCAATGGGGCGGGGAGGCGCCCCTCCACTTT. Its translation: CASSYQWGGEAPLHF.

The V call is TRBV3-1 (or the pseudogene TRBV3-2), the J call TRBJ1-1; 7 bases match TRBD1. V shed 6 bases and J 3 bases; nucleotides not matched to a gene: 13. The CDR3 totals 16 residues. The germline gives CDR1 LGHDT, CDR2 YNNKEL (reference sequence). The CDR3 here is CASRRTGMVLDTEAFF. The CDR3 DNA follows: TGTGCCAGCAGGCGGACAGGAATGGTCCTGGACACTGAAGCTTTCTTT.

The chain is built from TRBV9 and TRBJ2-7, with D perhaps TRBD1 (5 bases). The CDR3 totals 14 residues. Germline CDR1 and CDR2: SGDLS and YYNGEE. V lost 0 bases and J lost 0, with 7 bases in between. In DNA form, the CDR3 reads TGTGCCAGCAGCGTAGCTGACAGCTCCTACGAGCAGTACTTC. Encoded protein: CASSVADSSYEQYF.

The genes are TRBV28 and TRBJ1-5; D unresolved. CDR1 and CDR2 (germline): MDHEN, SYDVKM. The CDR3 length is 15 residues. V lost 5 bases and J lost 3, with 14 bases in between. The CDR3: CASSVRDRVNQPQHF. As DNA, the CDR3 is TGTGCCAGCAGTGTGAGGGATCGAGTCAATCAGCCCCAGCATTTT. Full variable domain (missing parts from reference TRBV28 and TRBJ1-5): DVKVTQSSRYLVKRTGEKVFLECVQDMDHENMFWYRQDPGLGLRLIYFSYDVKMKEKGDIPEGYSVSREKKERFSLILESASTNQTSMYLCASSVRDRVNQPQHFGDGTRLSIL.

The V call is TRBV27, the J call TRBJ1-1; no clear D. The germline V gene has CDR1 MNHEY and CDR2 SMNVEV (reference sequence). V was trimmed by 3 bases and J by 3 bases, leaving 17 bases between them. The CDR3 has 16 residues. Here the CDR3 reads CASSLARRWRDTEAFF. The CDR3 bases are TGTGCCAGCAGTTTGGCCCGTCGGTGGCGGGACACTGAAGCTTTCTTT.

The chain uses TRBV5-4 and TRBJ1-2; D unclear. CDR1 SGHNT and CDR2 YYREEE come from the germline V gene (reference sequence). Between the trimmed V and J ends, which lost 0 bases and 4 bases, there was a span of 10 bases. This CDR3 is built from 14 residues. The DNA of the CDR3 is TGTGCCAGCAGCTTGGACCGAGCTCTCTATGGCTACACCTTC. Protein product: CASSLDRALYGYTF. The full variable domain, completed using reference TRBV5-4 and TRBJ1-2, is ETGVTQSPTHLIKTRGQQVTLRCSSQSGHNTVSWYQQALGQGPQFIFQYYREEENGRGNFPPRFSGLQFPNYSSELNVNALELDDSALYLCASSLDRALYGYTFGSGTRLTVV.

The chain has TRBV7-8 and TRBJ2-7; the D gene is possibly TRBD1 (6 bases). Germline CDR1 reads SGHVS; CDR2 reads FQNEAQ. This CDR3 has 14 residues. V was trimmed by 1 base and J by 5 bases, leaving 12 bases between them. The CDR3 region is CASSLEGGRHEQYF. DNA of the CDR3: TGTGCCAGCAGCTTAGAAGGGGGTAGACACGAGCAGTACTTC.